This TCR beta chain was captured by sequencing in a study of T cell repertoires in cytomegalovirus infection. Background on the study: CMV epitopes, recently identified HLA-C-restricted and well-studied HLA-B-restricted, were used. Public TCR beta signatures provided an indication of both CMV infection and a matching HLA type.

There are a few counts of this clonotype. The antigen remains undetermined. TCRdb recomputed calls from the reads with MiXCR, one row per CDR3 protein. The sample has hundreds of thousands of distinct CDR3 sequences, under 35% seen once. V gave up 8 bases and J gave up 2 bases, with 13 bases separating them. Germline V gives CDR1 MNHNS, CDR2 SASEGT. The CDR3 is 13 residues long. The sequence came from a human donor in good health (CMV status not recorded). Some clones in this sample may be carry-over from other donors' samples. The chain couples TRBV6-1 to TRBJ2-7; the D gene could be TRBD1 or TRBD2 (5 bases each). Sequenced here: cultured PBMCs, sampled from culture after CMV antigen stimulation. The CDR3 DNA sequence: TGTGCCAGCCCGGGGCCCGATCCCTACGAGCAGTACTTC. It is translated as CASPGPDPYEQYF.